Listed below are T cell receptor beta chains from one sample, sequenced in a study of beta chain features in type 1 diabetes. Profiled with immunoSEQ multiplex PCR; TCRdb holds only in-frame clones, not every one. The sample shows under 250,000 clones, roughly 10% of them seen only once. Sequences were obtained from central memory CD4+ T cells from blood. These receptors originate from a man aged 18 to 30 in good health. The CDR3 runs from the conserved cysteine through the conserved F or W. A D gene is named only where the DNA matches it firmly. The size entry is marked missing in some rows and otherwise reads once, few, many or a size class.

j_gene,len,v_gene,abundance,d_gene,CDR3nt,CDR3aa
TRBJ2-7,13,TRBV9,few,.,TGTGCCAGCAGCAGAAGCCTCTCCTACGAGCAGTACTTC,CASSRSLSYEQYF
TRBJ1-2,12,TRBV29-1,.,.,TGCAGCGTTGAATACGCAGGTTCTGGCTACACCTTC,CSVEYAGSGYTF
TRBJ1-5,16,TRBV6-6,.,TRBD1,TGTGCCAGCAGTTACTCGACACAGGGGAGGAATCAGCCCCAGCATTTT,CASSYSTQGRNQPQHF
TRBJ1-1,14,TRBV7-2,few,.,TGTGCCAGCAGCATCAGGGGTGCGGACACTGAAGCTTTCTTT,CASSIRGADTEAFF
TRBJ2-1,15,TRBV18,few,TRBD2,TGTGCCAGCTCACCATCACTAGCGGAGTTAGGTGAGCAGTTCTTC,CASSPSLAELGEQFF
TRBJ2-7,14,TRBV11-3,few,.,TGTGCCAGCAGCCCCGCCCAGGACTCCTACGAGCAGTACTTC,CASSPAQDSYEQYF
TRBJ1-3,14,TRBV10-3,.,.,TGTGCCACCGTCTTGGGGGGGCCGGGAAACACCATATATTTT,CATVLGGPGNTIYF
TRBJ1-2,16,TRBV5-1,few,.,TGCGCCAGCAGCTTGGAGGCAAACCCGGGGTACTATGGCTACACCTTC,CASSLEANPGYYGYTF
TRBJ2-5,11,TRBV30,.,.,TGTGCCTGGAGCCTCCTGGGAACCCAGTACTTC,CAWSLLGTQYF
TRBJ1-1,14,TRBV6-1,.,.,TGTGCCAACCGCCGGGGCGCGATGAACACTGAAGCTTTCTTT,CANRRGAMNTEAFF
TRBJ2-7,16,TRBV6-1,.,TRBD1,TGTGCCAGCAGTGAAGGAGGGACAGTCGCAGATTACGAGCAGTACTTC,CASSEGGTVADYEQYF
TRBJ2-6,15,TRBV7-6,few,.,TGTGCCAGCAGCTTAGGATACTCTGGGGCCAACGTCCTGACTTTC,CASSLGYSGANVLTF
TRBJ2-7,15,TRBV28,.,.,TGTGCCAGCAGTTTTGTCCCGGCCGGGGTCGGAGAGCAGTACTTC,CASSFVPAGVGEQYF
TRBJ1-4,16,TRBV5-4,few,TRBD1,TGTGCCAGCAGCTCCGGACAGGGATACGGTAATGAAAAACTGTTTTTT,CASSSGQGYGNEKLFF
TRBJ2-3,15,TRBV30,few,TRBD2,TGTGCCTGGAGACGACTAGCGGGAGGGGCAGATACGCAGTATTTT,CAWRRLAGGADTQYF
TRBJ1-4,13,TRBV30,few,.,TGTGCCTGGGCAGGTTCAACTAATGAAAAACTGTTTTTT,CAWAGSTNEKLFF
TRBJ2-1,15,TRBV9,.,.,TGTGCCAGCAGCGGCGACGGGAGCTCCTACAATGAGCAGTTCTTC,CASSGDGSSYNEQFF
TRBJ1-2,12,TRBV2,few,.,TGTGCCAGCAGGCAGTCTAACTATGGCTACACCTTC,CASRQSNYGYTF